Following are 5 T cell receptor beta chains from one sample sequenced in a study of shared clonotypes between healthy human individuals (dated by TCRdb to about 2020). Receptor amplification or capture employed the immunoSEQ multiplex PCR assay. TCRdb took over this immuneACCESS table, retaining in-frame rearrangements with V and J assigned. Such tables are incomplete; in checked studies, under half of the missing clones stem from an unresolved V gene, and the remainder is unexplained. The sample table contains more than 2 million clones; only one count was recorded for 90% to 97% of them. Around 0.13% of the sample lies in the top ten. Specimen: naive CD4+ T cells sorted from blood. Interpreted using the paper, the cell subset or site label stands for: CD45RA+ positively selected. The receptors originated from a young man in good health.

Comment on this clone: Different DNA sequences within this sample yield the same CDR3. This chain joins TRBV6-5 and TRBJ2-2; a weak D match, TRBD1 (6 bases). Deletions cut 5 bases from V and 2 bases from J, with 9 bases between. The CDR3 covers 14 residues. The germline CDR1 and CDR2 sequences are MNHEY and SVGAGI. The CDR3 is CASSRTANTGELFF. In DNA form, the CDR3 reads TGTGCCAGCAGTAGGACAGCCAACACCGGGGAGCTGTTTTTT.

This clone occurred once. The CDR3 here is CASSGDSQYYGYTF. The CDR3 nucleotides are TGCGCCAGCAGTGGGGACTCACAATACTATGGCTACACCTTC. The V call is TRBV10-2, the J call TRBJ1-2; tentatively, D is TRBD1 (5 bases). The CDR3 is 14 residues long. Germline V gene sequence: CDR1 WSHSY, CDR2 SAAADI. Between the trimmed V and J ends, which lost 4 bases and 3 bases, there was a span of 12 bases.

CDR3 protein: CASSRENQPQHF. The CDR3 nucleotides read TGTGCCAGCAGCAGGGAAAATCAGCCCCAGCATTTT. The rearrangement links TRBV5-5 to TRBJ1-5; D gene unclear. The germline gives CDR1 SGHKS, CDR2 YYEKEE (reference sequence). The germline V and J ends were trimmed by 4 bases and 4 bases, with 6 bases remaining between them. This CDR3 has 12 residues.

The genes are TRBV30 and TRBJ1-3; D is ambiguous. Germline CDR1 and CDR2: GTSNPN and SVGIG (reference sequence). CDR3 length: 14 amino acids. Trimming removed 2 bases from V and 0 bases from J, with 8 bases in between. The CDR3 loop reads CAWSTRGSGNTIYF. The DNA of the CDR3 is TGTGCCTGGAGTACACGGGGCTCTGGAAACACCATATATTTT.

The rearrangement uses TRBV9 and TRBJ1-3; 7 bases map to TRBD1. The CDR3 extends over 16 amino acids. The V gene's germline CDR1 is SGDLS and CDR2 YYNGEE. V gave up 2 bases and J gave up 0 bases; unmatched junction bases: 5. The CDR3 bases are TGTGCCAGCAGCGTGTTTGGGACAGCCTCTGGAAACACCATATATTTT. Translating it yields CASSVFGTASGNTIYF.